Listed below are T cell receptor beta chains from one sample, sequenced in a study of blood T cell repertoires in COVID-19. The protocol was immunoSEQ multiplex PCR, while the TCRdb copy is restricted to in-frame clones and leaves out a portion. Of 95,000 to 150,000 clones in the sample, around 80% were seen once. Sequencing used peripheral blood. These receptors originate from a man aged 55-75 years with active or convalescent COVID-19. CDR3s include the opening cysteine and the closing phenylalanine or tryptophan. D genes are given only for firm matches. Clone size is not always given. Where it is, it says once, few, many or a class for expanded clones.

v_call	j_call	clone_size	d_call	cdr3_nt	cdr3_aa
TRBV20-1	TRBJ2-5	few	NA	TGCAGTGGAGGGATCCAAGAGACCCAGTACTTC	CSGGIQETQYF
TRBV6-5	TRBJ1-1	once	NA	TGTGCCAGCAGTTACGCGATCGGGGGGAACACTGAAGCTTTCTTT	CASSYAIGGNTEAFF
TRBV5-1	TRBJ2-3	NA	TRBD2	TGCGCCAGCAGCCCGGGGACTAGCGGTTTCACAGATACGCAGTATTTT	CASSPGTSGFTDTQYF
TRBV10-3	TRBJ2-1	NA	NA	TGTGCCATCAGTGGCGGAGTGGGTCTCAATGAGCAGTTCTTC	CAISGGVGLNEQFF
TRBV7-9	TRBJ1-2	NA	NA	TGTGCCAGCAGCCCGGGACTCCCGTCCCCCCCTAACTATGGCTACACCTTC	CASSPGLPSPPNYGYTF
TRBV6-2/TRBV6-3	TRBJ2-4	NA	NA	TGTGCCAGCAGTTATGGAGGAAACATTCAGTACTTC	CASSYGGNIQYF
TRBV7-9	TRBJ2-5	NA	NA	TGTGCCAGCAGCTTAGGAGGCGGGGCAGGCCAAGAGACCCAGTACTTC	CASSLGGGAGQETQYF
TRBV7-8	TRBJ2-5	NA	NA	TGTGCCAGCAGCCTCCTTGCGGGGCAAGAGACCCAGTACTTC	CASSLLAGQETQYF
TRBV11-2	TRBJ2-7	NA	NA	TGTGCCAGCAGCGCAACAGGCTTCTACGAGCAGTACTTC	CASSATGFYEQYF
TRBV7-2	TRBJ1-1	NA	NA	TGTGCCAGCAGCCTTATCGGCGGGAACACTGAAGCTTTCTTT	CASSLIGGNTEAFF
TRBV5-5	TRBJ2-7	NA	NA	TGTGCCAGCAGCTTGGACCCAGGAAGCTCCTACGAGCAGTACTTC	CASSLDPGSSYEQYF
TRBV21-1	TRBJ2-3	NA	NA	TGTGCCAGCAGCAAAGAGGAAGCGGGAGGGCCGGATACGCAGTATTTT	CASSKEEAGGPDTQYF
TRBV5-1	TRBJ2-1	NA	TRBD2	TGCGCCAGCAGCTCACTAGCGGGCCTGCAGTTCTTC	CASSSLAGLQFF
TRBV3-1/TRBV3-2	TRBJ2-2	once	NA	TGTGCCAGCAGCCCCCGGGGTAGCAGCACCGGGGAGCTGTTTTTT	CASSPRGSSTGELFF
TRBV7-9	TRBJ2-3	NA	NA	TGTGCCAGCAGCGCCGAGGGTCCGCAGTATTTT	CASSAEGPQYF
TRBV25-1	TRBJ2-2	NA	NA	TGTGCCAGCAGCGGATTCGGGTCCGGGGAGCTGTTTTTT	CASSGFGSGELFF
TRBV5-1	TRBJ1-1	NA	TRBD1	TGCGCCAGCAGCTGGGACAGGGGCACTGAAGCTTTCTTT	CASSWDRGTEAFF
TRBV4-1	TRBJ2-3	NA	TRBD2	TGCGCCAGCAGCCAAGAAAGGACTAGCGGGATAGGAGATACGCAGTATTTT	CASSQERTSGIGDTQYF
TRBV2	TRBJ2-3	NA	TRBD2	TGTGCCAGCATTCAAGAAGGCGGGAGGGGCACAGATACGCAGTATTTT	CASIQEGGRGTDTQYF
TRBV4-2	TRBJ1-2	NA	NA	TGTGCCAGCAGCCAAGATGTGGGGACCTGGACAGTTAACTATGGCTACACCTTC	CASSQDVGTWTVNYGYTF
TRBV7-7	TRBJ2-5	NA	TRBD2	TGTGCCAGCAGCCGTTCTAGCGGGAGGTTGAAGACCCAGTACTTC	CASSRSSGRLKTQYF
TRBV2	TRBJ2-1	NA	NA	TGTGCCAGCACGCGGGATCGCCAGGGTAATGAGCAGTTCTTC	CASTRDRQGNEQFF
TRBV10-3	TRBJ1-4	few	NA	TGTGCCATCGGCAGGGCCACTTCCAATGAAAAACTGTTTTTT	CAIGRATSNEKLFF
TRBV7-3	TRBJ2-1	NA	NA	TGTGCCAGCAGCTTAAGGGCGCGCCCCCAGCCCTACAATGAGCAGTTCTTC	CASSLRARPQPYNEQFF
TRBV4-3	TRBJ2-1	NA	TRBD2	TGCGCCAGCAGCCAAGGTGAGGCTAGCGGGTCGTACAATGAGCAGTTCTTC	CASSQGEASGSYNEQFF
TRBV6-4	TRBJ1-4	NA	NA	TGTGCCAGCAGTGACTCTTGGGGGGAGGGAAAACTGTTTTTT	CASSDSWGEGKLFF
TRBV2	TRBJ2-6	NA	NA	TGTGCCAGCAGTCCGAGGGGGGCCAACGTCCTGACTTTC	CASSPRGANVLTF
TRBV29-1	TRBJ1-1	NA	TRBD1	TGCAGCGTGGGGACAGTGAACACTGAAGCTTTCTTT	CSVGTVNTEAFF
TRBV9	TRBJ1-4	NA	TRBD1	TGTGCCAGCAGCGCCGGGACAGATAATGAAAAACTGTTTTTT	CASSAGTDNEKLFF
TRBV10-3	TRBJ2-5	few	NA	TGTGCCATCAGATCAGGTGGCGAGACCCAGTACTTC	CAIRSGGETQYF
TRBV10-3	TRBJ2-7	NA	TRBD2	TGTGCCACCCGTAGCGGGAGGGCCTACGAGCAGTACTTC	CATRSGRAYEQYF
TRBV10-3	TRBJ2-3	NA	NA	TGTGCCATCAGGGCGACAGTCAGGACAGATACGCAGTATTTT	CAIRATVRTDTQYF
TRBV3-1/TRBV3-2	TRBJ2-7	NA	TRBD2	TGTGCCAGCAGCCCCCCCACTAGCGACAAGTACGAGCAGTACTTC	CASSPPTSDKYEQYF
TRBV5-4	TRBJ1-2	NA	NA	TGTGCCAGCAGCTTGGTTGGGCTGCGCCGAAACTATGGCTACACCTTC	CASSLVGLRRNYGYTF
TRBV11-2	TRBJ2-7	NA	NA	TGTGCCAGCAGCTTAGTAAAGGGAGTCTACGAGCAGTACTTC	CASSLVKGVYEQYF
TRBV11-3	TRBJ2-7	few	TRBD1	TGTGCCAGCAGCCAGGGGGACCACGAGCAGTACTTC	CASSQGDHEQYF
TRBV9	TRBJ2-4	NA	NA	TGTGCCAGCAGCCCCCACAGGGCCAAAAACATTCAGTACTTC	CASSPHRAKNIQYF
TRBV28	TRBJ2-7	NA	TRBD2	TGTGCCAGCAGGCCTATACGACTAGCGGCCGCGAAGGTTTACGAGCAGTACTTC	CASRPIRLAAAKVYEQYF
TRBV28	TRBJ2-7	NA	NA	TGTGCCAGCAGTGGGGTGTGGGAGCTACCGCTTGAGCAGTACTTC	CASSGVWELPLEQYF
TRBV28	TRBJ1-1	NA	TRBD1	TGTGCCAGCAGTCCCCTCGGACAGGTTCTCAACACTGAAGCTTTCTTT	CASSPLGQVLNTEAFF
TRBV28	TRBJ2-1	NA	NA	TGTGCCAGCAGTTTACCCGGACCAGGGTCCTACAATGAGCAGTTCTTC	CASSLPGPGSYNEQFF
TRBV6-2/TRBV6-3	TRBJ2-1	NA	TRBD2	TGTGCCAGCAGTTACTCGAGGCGCGGCGGGAGGGGCAGCTCCTACAATGAGCAGTTCTTC	CASSYSRRGGRGSSYNEQFF
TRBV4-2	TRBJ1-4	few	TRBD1	TGTGCCAGCAGCTCCCAAGAACCGGGGACAGTAACTGGAAAACTGTTTTTT	CASSSQEPGTVTGKLFF
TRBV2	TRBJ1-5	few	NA	TGTGCCAGCGTATATAATAGCAATCAGCCCCAGCATTTT	CASVYNSNQPQHF
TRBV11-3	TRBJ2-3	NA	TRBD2	TGTGCCAGCAGACGGACTAGCGGAGCTAGCACAGATACGCAGTATTTT	CASRRTSGASTDTQYF
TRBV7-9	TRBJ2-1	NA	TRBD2	TGTGCCAGCAGCTGGGCTAGCGGGGGAGACAATGAGCAGTTCTTC	CASSWASGGDNEQFF
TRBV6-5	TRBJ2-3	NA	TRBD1	TGTGCCAGCAGCCGGGGACAGGGTGGGGATACGCAGTATTTT	CASSRGQGGDTQYF